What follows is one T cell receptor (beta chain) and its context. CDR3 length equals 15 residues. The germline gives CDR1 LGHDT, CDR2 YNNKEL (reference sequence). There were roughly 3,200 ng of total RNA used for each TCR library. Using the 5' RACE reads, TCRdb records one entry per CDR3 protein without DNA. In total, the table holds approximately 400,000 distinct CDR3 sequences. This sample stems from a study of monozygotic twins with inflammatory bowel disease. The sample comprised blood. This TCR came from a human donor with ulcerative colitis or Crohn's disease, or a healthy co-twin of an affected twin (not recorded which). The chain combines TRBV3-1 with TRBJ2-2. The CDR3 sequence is CASSNGDGRAGELFF. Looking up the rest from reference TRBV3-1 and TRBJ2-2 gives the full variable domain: DTAVSQTPKYLVTQMGNDKSIKCEQNLGHDTMYWYKQDSKKFLKIMFSYNNKELIINETVPNRFSPKSPDKAHLNLHINSLELGDSAVYFCASSNGDGRAGELFFGEGSRLTVL.